Listed here are 25 T cell receptor beta chains from one sample, sequenced in a study of CD8+CD57+ T cells in acquired aplastic anemia. Profiles of TCR beta VDJ and CDR3 were generated from a genomic DNA template. TCRdb redid the calling of the reads with MiXCR, one entry per CDR3 protein. The sample yields about 180,000 distinct CDR3 sequences, over 40% seen once. Selection for sequencing was limited to patients who had shown CD8+CD57+ cell expansion by flow cytometry. The sequencing input was sorted CD4+, CD8+, or CD8+CD57+ T cells (not recorded which) from PBMCs. These receptors came from a human donor with aplastic anemia.

The chain combines TRBV7-2 with TRBJ2-1, with D possibly matching TRBD2 (5 bases). V dropped 3 bases and J dropped 0 bases, with 6 bases sitting between them. Germline loops: CDR1 SGHTA, CDR2 FQGNSA. CDR3 size: 14 residues. The CDR3 DNA sequence: TGTGCCAGCAGCTTTCTAGCCTCCTACAATGAGCAGTTCTTC. It is translated as CASSFLASYNEQFF.

This chain joins TRBV9 and TRBJ2-7; 11 bases align to TRBD1. J gave up 5 bases and V 0 bases, and 1 base lay outside the gene matches. Germline CDR1 and CDR2: SGDLS and YYNGEE. The CDR3 has 14 amino acids. The CDR3 DNA sequence: TGTGCCAGCAGCGTAGGGACAGGGGGCGACGAGCAGTACTTC. Its translation: CASSVGTGGDEQYF.

The chain links TRBV29-1 to TRBJ2-7, with 9 bases fitting TRBD1. Germline loops: CDR1 SQVTM, CDR2 ANQGSEA. J lost 7 bases, V lost 0 bases, and 7 bases had no gene match. There are 14 residues in the CDR3. The CDR3 is CSVEDGTGTGEQYF. Written as DNA, the CDR3 is TGCAGCGTTGAAGACGGGACAGGGACGGGGGAGCAGTACTTC.

On this clonotype: A much larger clone lies a single base off, so this may be a read error. The chain links TRBV5-1 to TRBJ2-3, with 10 bases identical to TRBD2. Per germline, CDR1 SGHRS and CDR2 YFSETQ. The CDR3 is 16 residues long. Here the CDR3 DNA reads TGCGCCAGCAGCTTATTAGCGGGGGGTTTCACAGATACGCAGTGTTTT. This codes for CASSLLAGGFTDTQCF.

The sample holds many counts of this clonotype. The chain employs TRBV14 and TRBJ1-1; D gene ambiguous. Trimming left V 3 bases short and J 3 bases short, with 14 bases between. Germline-derived CDR1 and CDR2 are SGHDN and FVKESK. The CDR3 is made up of 15 amino acids. CDR3 residues: CASSHTPGRYTEAFF. DNA for the CDR3: TGTGCCAGCAGCCATACCCCGGGGAGGTACACTGAAGCTTTCTTT.

This clonotype occurred many times. V is TRBV5-5 and J is TRBJ2-1, with D possibly being TRBD1 (6 bases). Germline loops: CDR1 SGHKS, CDR2 YYEKEE (reference sequence). The CDR3 runs 13 residues. Deletions cut 4 bases from V and 7 bases from J, with 12 bases between. The chain's CDR3 is CASSPTGRNEQFF. DNA for the CDR3: TGTGCCAGCAGCCCGACAGGTAGGAATGAGCAGTTCTTC. Filled out from reference TRBV5-5 and TRBJ2-1, the complete variable domain reads DAGVTQSPTHLIKTRGQQVTLRCSPISGHKSVSWYQQVLGQGPQFIFQYYEKEERGRGNFPDRFSARQFPNYSSELNVNALLLGDSALYLCASSPTGRNEQFFGPGTRLTVL.

V usage is TRBV25-1 and J usage is TRBJ2-7, with D hard to call. The CDR3 is made up of 13 amino acids. From germline, CDR1 is MGHDK and CDR2 SYGVNS. V was clipped by 3 bases and J by 0 bases, with 6 bases between them. The CDR3 sequence: CASSDGLSYEQYF. The CDR3 nucleotides read TGTGCCAGCAGTGACGGGCTCTCCTACGAGCAGTACTTC.

In its sample, this clonotype was seen once. The gene calls are TRBV29-1 and TRBJ2-2; 11 nucleotides agree with TRBD2. V lost 5 bases, J lost 10 bases, and 6 bases stayed unmatched. Germline CDR1 is SQVTM and CDR2 is ANQGSEA. The CDR3 has 13 residues. The CDR3 is CSVPGTSGSELFF. CDR3 in DNA: TGCAGCGTTCCCGGGACTAGCGGTTCGGAGCTGTTTTTT.

There are many counts of this clonotype. The chain employs TRBV24-1 and TRBJ2-1; the match to TRBD1 covers 9 bases. CDR1 is KGHDR and CDR2 is SFDVKD in the germline V gene. The CDR3 runs to 16 residues. V lost 2 bases, J lost 3 bases, and 4 bases stayed unmatched. The CDR3 protein is CATSDSGTGHYNEQFF. The CDR3 DNA is TGTGCCACCAGTGATTCCGGGACAGGGCACTACAATGAGCAGTTCTTC.

In this sample, this clonotype turned up many times. The chain is built from TRBV5-1 and TRBJ1-5; a possible D gene is TRBD1 (5 bases). Germline assignment: CDR1 SGHRS and CDR2 YFSETQ. The CDR3 spans 15 residues. V gave up 5 bases and J gave up 7 bases, with 19 bases separating them. CDR3 nucleotide sequence: TGCGCCAGCAGTCTCGCGGGGACTGACAGACAGCCCCAGCATTTT. It codes for CASSLAGTDRQPQHF.

The chain links TRBV29-1 to TRBJ2-5, with 7 bases that match TRBD2. V lost 8 bases, J lost 5 bases, and 14 bases stayed unmatched. CDR3 length: 14 amino acids. Per the germline V gene, CDR1 is SQVTM and CDR2 is ANQGSEA. The CDR3 DNA is TGCAGCCCACCCCTAGCGGCGGCCCGGGAGACCCAGTACTTC. As protein: CSPPLAAARETQYF. Drawing the rest from reference TRBV29-1 and TRBJ2-5, the complete variable domain is SAVISQKPSRDICQRGTSLTIQCQVDSQVTMMFWYRQQPGQSLTLIATANQGSEATYESGFVIDKFPISRPNLTFSTLTVSNMSPEDSSIYLCSPPLAAARETQYFGPGTRLLVL.

This clonotype turned up a few times. This chain joins TRBV10-3 and TRBJ2-3; D unclear. V was shortened by 10 bases and J by 0 bases, with 11 bases between the two germline ends. This CDR3 has 13 amino acids. CDR1 and CDR2 (germline): ENHRY, SYGVKD. CDR3 in amino acids: CASNGASTDTQYF. In DNA form, the CDR3 reads TGTGCCAGCAACGGTGCTAGCACAGATACGCAGTATTTT.

There are many counts of this clonotype. V is TRBV4-1 and J is TRBJ2-3; D is uncertain. V was trimmed by 0 bases and J by 8 bases, leaving 9 bases between them. Per the germline V gene, CDR1 is MGHRA and CDR2 is YSYEKL. This CDR3 has 13 residues. The CDR3 sequence is CASSQDGIVTQYF. Here the CDR3 DNA reads TGCGCCAGCAGCCAAGATGGGATAGTTACGCAGTATTTT.

This chain joins TRBV10-3 and TRBJ2-3; TRBD2 is a possible D gene (6 bases). The germline gives CDR1 ENHRY, CDR2 SYGVKD. This CDR3 has 14 amino acids. V was cut by 9 bases and J by 5 bases, with 18 bases left in between. CDR3 sequence (DNA): TGTGCCATACGTCCGGGACTTGCCATAGATACGCAGTATTTT. Translated, it gives CAIRPGLAIDTQYF.

This clonotype was counted ten times or more. This CDR3 is CSVAKRRTGIGNQPQHF. CDR3 coding DNA: TGCAGCGTGGCTAAGAGGAGGACAGGGATCGGTAATCAGCCCCAGCATTTT. The J gene is TRBJ1-5, the V gene TRBV29-1, with 8 positions matching TRBD1. Germline V gives CDR1 SQVTM, CDR2 ANQGSEA. The CDR3 length is 17 residues. With V trimmed by 6 bases and J by 4 bases, 17 bases remained unmatched.

This sequence joins TRBV7-3 and TRBJ1-2; 7 positions match TRBD1. There are 13 residues in the CDR3. V shed 3 bases and J 3 bases; nucleotides not matched to a gene: 1. CDR1 is SGHTA, CDR2 FQGTGA, per germline. The CDR3 coding sequence is TGTGCCAGCAGCTTCACAGGGGACTATGGCTACACCTTC. Amino acids: CASSFTGDYGYTF. Full variable domain (remainder filled in from reference TRBV7-3 and TRBJ1-2): GAGVSQTPSNKVTEKGKYVELRCDPISGHTALYWYRQSLGQGPEFLIYFQGTGAADDSGLPNDRFFAVRPEGSVSTLKIQRTERGDSAVYLCASSFTGDYGYTFGSGTRLTVV.

In this sample, this clonotype turned up many times. This chain links TRBV7-9 with TRBJ1-5, with TRBD1 matching over 9 bases. This CDR3 region has 14 residues. J was trimmed by 5 bases and V by 5 bases; bases with no gene match: 4. Germline V lookup: CDR1 SEHNR, CDR2 FQNEAQ (reference sequence). CDR3 residues: CASSPGTGHQPQHF. CDR3 DNA sequence: TGTGCCAGCAGCCCGGGGACAGGGCATCAGCCCCAGCATTTT. The full variable domain, completed using reference TRBV7-9 and TRBJ1-5, is DTGVSQNPRHKITKRGQNVTFRCDPISEHNRLYWYRQTLGQGPEFLTYFQNEAQLEKSRLLSDRFSAERPKGSFSTLEIQRTEQGDSAMYLCASSPGTGHQPQHFGDGTRLSIL.

This clonotype has just a few counts. The J gene is TRBJ2-1, the V gene TRBV19; TRBD2 aligns across 8 bases. From germline, CDR1 is LNHDA and CDR2 SQIVND (reference sequence). The CDR3 contains 15 residues. V trimming: 7 bases; J trimming: 3 bases; junction bases outside the gene matches: 8. In DNA form, the CDR3 reads TGTGCCAGTACTGACGGGGGGGCGGGCTACAATGAGCAGTTCTTC. It encodes CASTDGGAGYNEQFF.

The chain employs TRBV25-1 and TRBJ2-2; D not certain. Looked up from germline, CDR1 is MGHDK and CDR2 is SYGVNS. V shed 8 bases and J shed 4 bases, with 5 bases lying between them. CDR3 length: 11 amino acids. The CDR3 DNA follows: TGTGCCAGCGGGATCACCGGGGAGCTGTTTTTT. It codes for CASGITGELFF.

The rearrangement uses TRBV14 and TRBJ2-7; 9 bases are a match to TRBD2. From germline, CDR1 is SGHDN and CDR2 FVKESK. CDR3 length: 13 amino acids. The V gene end was trimmed by 3 bases and the J gene end by 9 bases; junction bases not matched to a gene: 6. The CDR3: CASSQGGLAWQYF. CDR3 nucleotides: TGTGCCAGCAGCCAGGGAGGACTAGCGTGGCAGTACTTC. The variable domain in full, with the rest retrieved from reference TRBV14 and TRBJ2-7, is EAGVTQFPSHSVIEKGQTVTLRCDPISGHDNLYWYRRVMGKEIKFLLHFVKESKQDESGMPNNRFLAERTGGTYSTLKVQPAELEDSGVYFCASSQGGLAWQYFGPGTRLTVT.

V is TRBV11-1 and J is TRBJ2-1, with 10 bases that match TRBD1. CDR1 and CDR2 from the germline V gene are SGHAT and FQDESV (reference sequence). The CDR3 runs to 16 residues. The V gene end was trimmed by 6 bases and the J gene end by 6 bases; junction bases not matched to a gene: 11. CDR3 protein: CASRLVPGQGPNEQFF. CDR3 DNA: TGTGCCAGCAGGCTTGTCCCGGGACAGGGGCCCAATGAGCAGTTCTTC. The complete variable domain, with remaining parts taken from reference TRBV11-1 and TRBJ2-1, reads EAEVAQSPRYKITEKSQAVAFWCDPISGHATLYWYRQILGQGPELLVQFQDESVVDDSQLPKDRFSAERLKGVDSTLKIQPAELGDSAMYLCASRLVPGQGPNEQFFGPGTRLTVL.

This sequence joins TRBV7-9 and TRBJ2-7; TRBD2 is a possible D gene (6 bases). Trimming stripped 5 bases from V and 1 base from J, with 9 bases between. The germline gives CDR1 SEHNR, CDR2 FQNEAQ (reference sequence). The CDR3 loop spans 13 amino acids. The DNA for the CDR3 is TGTGCCAGCAGCGGAGGGAAGTCCTACGAGCAGTACTTC. It is translated as CASSGGKSYEQYF.

This clonotype showed up just a few times. This rearrangement joins TRBV10-3 to TRBJ1-2; TRBD1 might be the D (5 bases). Germline lookup yields CDR1 ENHRY and CDR2 SYGVKD. The CDR3 has 14 amino acids. V was pared by 1 base and J by 1 base, with 7 bases between. CDR3 nucleotides: TGTGCCATCAGTGAGTTGACAGATAACTATGGCTACACCTTC. Protein: CAISELTDNYGYTF.

This clonotype was detected only a few times. The rearrangement uses TRBV2 and TRBJ2-7; tentative D call: TRBD2 (5 bases). The CDR3 loop spans 13 amino acids. In germline, CDR1 is SNHLY, CDR2 FYNNEI. Trimming shortened V by 8 bases and J by 0 bases, and 11 bases separated the two germline ends. The CDR3 sequence: CASCAGSSYEQYF. The CDR3 nucleotides read TGTGCCAGCTGCGCGGGTAGCTCCTACGAGCAGTACTTC.

V is TRBV20-1 and J is TRBJ1-1; D is perhaps TRBD1 (5 bases). Trimming pared 6 bases from V and 6 bases from J, leaving 14 bases between. The CDR3 is 12 residues long. Per the germline V gene, CDR1 is DFQATT and CDR2 is SNEGSKA (reference sequence). CDR3 amino acids: CSATGQTPEAFF. In nucleotides, the CDR3 is TGCAGTGCGACGGGGCAGACTCCTGAAGCTTTCTTT.